Sequencing of this TCR beta chain was carried out in a study of T-cell memory formation after mild COVID-19. Overall study: Clusters were largely donor specific.

Study outcomes and limitations: What remained unconfirmed was the SARS-CoV-2 specificity of second-wave clones peaking on day 37.

CDR3 length: 14 residues. Trimming took off 0 bases at V and 5 bases at J, with 10 bases between the two ends. The germline gives CDR1 KGHSH, CDR2 LQKENI. Comments on this clonotype: Its target is unknown.

TCRdb re-called the 5' RACE reads through MiXCR, storing one row per CDR3 protein. The sample holds hundreds of thousands of distinct CDR3 sequences, around a sixth seen once. The specimen was PBMCs or a T cell subset sorted from them (not recorded which). The V and J genes are TRBV18 and TRBJ1-2; no definite D call. This TCR was recovered from a man between 18 and 35 years old who had mild COVID-19 (a few samples of this study predate the infection). Cell type and time point are not known. CDR3 coding DNA: TGTGCCAGCTCACCACCGGTCCGGGTTTATGGCTACACCTTC. This encodes CASSPPVRVYGYTF.